Listed below are T cell receptor beta chains from one sample, sequenced in a study of T cell responses to AZD1222 COVID-19 vaccine. Produced via immunoSEQ multiplex PCR; TCRdb's table is partial and in-frame only. The data show 90,000 to 120,000 clones, 70% to 90% seen once. The sample here was peripheral blood, taken 28 days after the second AZD1222 dose. These receptors were taken from an adult who received the AZD1222 COVID-19 vaccine. Each CDR3 is given with its conserved first and last residue. D genes are given only for firm matches. Size values are once, few and many counts, or a class for expanded clones, and some rows have none.

few TRBJ2-7 TRBV5-4 NA CASSLGATSSYEQYF TGTGCCAGCAGCTTAGGGGCGACGAGCTCCTACGAGCAGTACTTC
NA TRBJ1-4 TRBV7-9 NA CASRPGATNEKLFF TGTGCCAGCAGGCCAGGGGCGACTAATGAAAAACTGTTTTTT
NA TRBJ1-3 TRBV18 NA CASSPGPLTAGNTIYF TGTGCCAGCTCACCAGGTCCGCTGACCGCTGGAAACACCATATATTTT
NA TRBJ1-1 TRBV7-9 NA CASSSTRGRAFF TGTGCCAGCAGCTCCACTCGGGGGAGGGCTTTCTTT
NA TRBJ1-2 TRBV10-1 NA CASSESTAAGYTF TGCGCCAGCAGTGAGTCGACCGCAGCTGGCTACACCTTC
once TRBJ2-7 TRBV10-3 TRBD1 CAISPGTGEQRYEQYF TGTGCCATCAGTCCGGGGACAGGGGAGCAGCGCTACGAGCAGTACTTC
NA TRBJ2-3 TRBV6-5 TRBD2 CAGGGGPGDTQYF TGTGCCGGGGGCGGGGGGCCTGGAGATACGCAGTATTTT
NA TRBJ1-4 TRBV5-1 TRBD1 CASSLAGTANEKLFF TGCGCCAGCAGCTTGGCCGGGACAGCTAATGAAAAACTGTTTTTT
NA TRBJ1-2 TRBV29-1 NA CSVAGLSFEGYTF TGCAGCGTTGCAGGATTATCTTTTGAGGGCTACACCTTC
once TRBJ1-6 TRBV5-1 NA CASSLKGRQSPLHF TGCGCCAGCAGCTTGAAGGGGAGGCAATCACCCCTCCACTTT